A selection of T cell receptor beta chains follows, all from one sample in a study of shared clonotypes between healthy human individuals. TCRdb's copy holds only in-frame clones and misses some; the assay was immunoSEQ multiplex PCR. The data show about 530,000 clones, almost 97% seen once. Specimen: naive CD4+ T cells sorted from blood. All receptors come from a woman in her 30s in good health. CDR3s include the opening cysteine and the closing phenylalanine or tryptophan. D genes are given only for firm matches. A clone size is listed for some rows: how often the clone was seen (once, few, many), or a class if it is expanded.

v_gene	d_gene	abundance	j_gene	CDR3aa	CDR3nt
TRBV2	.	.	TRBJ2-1	CASSVQVLSYNEQFF	TGTGCCAGCAGTGTCCAGGTCCTCTCCTACAATGAGCAGTTCTTC
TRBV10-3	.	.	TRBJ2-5	CAISAMGGPQETQYF	TGTGCCATCAGTGCCATGGGGGGGCCACAAGAGACCCAGTACTTC
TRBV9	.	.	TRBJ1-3	CASSAPGAPGNTIYF	TGTGCCAGCAGCGCCCCAGGGGCGCCAGGAAACACCATATATTTT
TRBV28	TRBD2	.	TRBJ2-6	CASSPLASGANVLTF	TGTGCCAGCAGTCCACTAGCGTCTGGGGCCAACGTCCTGACTTTC
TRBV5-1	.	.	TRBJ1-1	CASSSTRETEAFF	TGCGCCAGCAGCTCTACCAGGGAGACTGAAGCTTTCTTT
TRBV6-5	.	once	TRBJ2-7	CASKLARSHYEQYF	TGTGCCAGCAAACTGGCCCGATCGCACTACGAGCAGTACTTC
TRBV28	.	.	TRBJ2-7	CASSVGGRDYEQYF	TGTGCCAGCAGCGTAGGGGGGAGGGACTACGAGCAGTACTTC
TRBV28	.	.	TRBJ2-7	CASSLQLVRWQLLNGYEQYF	TGTGCCAGCAGTTTACAATTAGTACGCTGGCAGTTATTGAATGGCTACGAGCAGTACTTC
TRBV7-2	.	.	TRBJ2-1	CASSLASGGVTQFF	TGTGCCAGCAGCTTAGCTTCTGGCGGGGTGACGCAGTTCTTC
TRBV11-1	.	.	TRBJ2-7	CASSFIGLYSGEQYF	TGTGCCAGCAGCTTTATCGGACTCTACAGTGGCGAGCAGTACTTC
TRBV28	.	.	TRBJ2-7	CASSDQGLYEQYF	TGTGCCAGCAGCGACCAAGGGCTCTACGAGCAGTACTTC
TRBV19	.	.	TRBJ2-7	CASSIWTGTYEQYF	TGTGCCAGTAGTATCTGGACGGGAACCTACGAGCAGTACTTC
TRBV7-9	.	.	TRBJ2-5	CASSFTFSQGTQETQYF	TGTGCCAGCAGCTTTACTTTTTCGCAGGGAACACAAGAGACCCAGTACTTC
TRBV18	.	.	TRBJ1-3	CASSPRGRNSGNTIYF	TGTGCCAGCTCACCGCGGGGGAGAAACTCTGGAAACACCATATATTTT
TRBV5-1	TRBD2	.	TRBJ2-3	CASSLGAGGPTDTQYF	TGCGCCAGCAGCTTGGGGGCGGGGGGCCCCACAGATACGCAGTATTTT